These 21 T cell receptor beta chains share one sample of origin, sequenced in a study of CD8+CD57+ T cells in acquired aplastic anemia. Genomic DNA provided the template from which TCR beta VDJ and CDR3 profiles were obtained. Via MiXCR, TCRdb re-called the reads, giving one row per CDR3 protein. The data show 150,000 to 200,000 distinct CDR3 sequences, around 40% seen once. Sequenced input: sorted CD4+, CD8+, or CD8+CD57+ T cells (not recorded which) from PBMCs. All receptors come from a human donor in good health.

This clonotype has ten or more counts. This chain links TRBV20-1 with TRBJ2-7; 12 bases match TRBD2. J lost 3 bases, V lost 6 bases, and 3 bases had no gene match. Germline CDR1 DFQATT, CDR2 SNEGSKA (reference sequence). The CDR3 is made up of 13 amino acids. CDR3 sequence: CSAPLAGGYEQYF. CDR3 DNA sequence: TGCAGTGCCCCACTAGCGGGGGGCTACGAGCAGTACTTC.

The chain links TRBV10-3 to TRBJ2-2; 8 nucleotides align to TRBD1. Germline loops: CDR1 ENHRY, CDR2 SYGVKD. The CDR3 totals 16 residues. V trimming: 5 bases; J trimming: 4 bases; junction bases outside the gene matches: 9. CDR3 sequence: CAISSPGQAVTGELFF. Here the CDR3 DNA reads TGTGCCATCAGTTCTCCGGGACAGGCGGTCACCGGGGAGCTGTTTTTT.

This clonotype came up many times. V and J are TRBV6-5 and TRBJ1-5, with D possibly TRBD1 on 5 matching bases. V was pared by 0 bases and J by 6 bases, with 9 bases between. Germline V gene lookup returns CDR1 MNHEY and CDR2 SVGAGI. The CDR3 runs to 14 residues. The CDR3 DNA is TGTGCCAGCAGTTACTCGATTGGGGGTCAGCCCCAGCATTTT. It encodes CASSYSIGGQPQHF.

This clonotype was observed many times. The chain recombines TRBV19 with TRBJ1-1, with D possibly being TRBD1 (6 bases). The CDR3 consists of 14 residues. CDR1 is LNHDA and CDR2 is SQIVND in the germline V gene (reference sequence). The ends were cut back, 1 base at V and 3 bases at J, with 9 bases in the middle. CDR3 amino acids: CASSIVQGHTEAFF. In DNA, the CDR3 is TGTGCCAGTAGTATAGTTCAGGGGCACACTGAAGCTTTCTTT.

As concerns this clonotype: A much more abundant neighbour one base away suggests this may be a read error. The chain joins TRBV10-3 to TRBJ2-6; the match to TRBD2 covers 11 bases. CDR1 and CDR2 from the germline V gene are ENHRY and SYGVKD. J was trimmed by 0 bases and V by 10 bases; bases with no gene match: 8. This CDR3 comprises 17 residues. CDR3 in amino acids: CASGRLAGNSGANVLTF. CDR3 in DNA: TGTGCCAGCGGCAGACTAGCGGGGAACTCTGGGGCCAACGTCCTGACTTTC.

This clonotype was detected many times. This may be a read error: a much more frequent sequence differs by one nucleotide. The J gene is TRBJ1-5, the V gene TRBV15; D remains unclear. This CDR3 contains 11 residues. The germline V gene has CDR1 LNHNV and CDR2 YYDKDF (reference sequence). The chain's CDR3 is CAASSDQPQHF. In nucleotides, the CDR3 is TGTGCCGCCAGCAGCGACCAGCCCCAGCATTTT.

This clonotype has just one count. This chain connects TRBV10-1 to TRBJ2-3; 8 bases are a match to TRBD1. Germline CDR1 reads WNHNN; CDR2 reads SYGVQD (reference sequence). The CDR3 is 15 residues long. The trim removed 6 bases at V and 5 bases at J, leaving 10 bases unmatched. CDR3 loop: CASRGQGAVIDTQYF. CDR3 nucleotide sequence: TGCGCCAGCAGAGGCCAGGGGGCCGTAATAGATACGCAGTATTTT.

This clonotype was seen many times. The gene calls are TRBV9 and TRBJ2-5, with 11 bases matching TRBD2. The CDR3 runs to 15 residues. J lost 2 bases, V lost 3 bases, and 3 bases had no gene match. CDR1 is SGDLS, CDR2 YYNGEE, per germline. CDR3 sequence reads: CASSAGLAAQETQYF. Here the CDR3 DNA reads TGTGCCAGCAGCGCGGGACTAGCGGCACAAGAGACCCAGTACTTC.

V gene TRBV28 combines with J gene TRBJ1-4; a weak D match, TRBD1 (5 bases). Germline-derived CDR1 and CDR2 are MDHEN and SYDVKM. The CDR3 is 12 residues long. Trimming shortened V by 5 bases and J by 8 bases, and 9 bases separated the two germline ends. CDR3 nucleotides: TGTGCCAGCAGTCGGGGCACCGAAAAACTGTTTTTT. Translated, it gives CASSRGTEKLFF.

The chain recombines TRBV5-4 with TRBJ2-3, with 8 bases lining up with TRBD2. Germline V gene lookup returns CDR1 SGHNT and CDR2 YYREEE (reference sequence). V shed 3 bases, J shed 2 bases, and the junction held 2 bases outside the gene matches. CDR3 size: 14 residues. Here the CDR3 DNA reads TGTGCCAGCAGCTGGGGACTAGTCACAGATACGCAGTATTTT. Amino acids: CASSWGLVTDTQYF.

This clonotype was seen just once. The V gene is TRBV19, the J gene TRBJ1-2; 8 bases match TRBD1. With V trimmed by 6 bases and J by 4 bases, 4 bases remained unmatched. The CDR3 totals 13 residues. Germline-derived CDR1 and CDR2 are LNHDA and SQIVND (reference sequence). In DNA, the CDR3 is TGTGCCAGTAGGCCAGGGGGCATCTATGGCTACACCTTC. This sequence encodes CASRPGGIYGYTF.

This clonotype has just a few counts. The chain has TRBV5-5 and TRBJ2-1; 9 bases are a match to TRBD1. The V segment lost 3 bases and the J segment 9 bases; nucleotides outside the gene matches: 7. Germline CDR1 SGHKS, CDR2 YYEKEE (reference sequence). The CDR3 is 14 residues long. CDR3 region: CASSYGTGRTEQFF. DNA for the CDR3: TGTGCCAGCAGCTACGGGACAGGGCGTACTGAGCAGTTCTTC.

In its sample, this clonotype was seen many times. CDR3 residues: CSAMNRAGTDTQYF. The CDR3 DNA follows: TGCAGTGCTATGAACAGGGCTGGGACAGATACGCAGTATTTT. V gene TRBV20-1 combines with J gene TRBJ2-3; a possible D gene is TRBD1 (6 bases). Trimming took off 4 bases at V and 3 bases at J, with 14 bases between the two ends. Germline CDR1 is DFQATT and CDR2 is SNEGSKA (reference sequence). The length of the CDR3 is 14 residues.

This clonotype showed up many times. V is TRBV30 and J is TRBJ1-3; D call uncertain. The V end lost 4 bases, the J end lost 0 bases, and 10 bases lay between the germline ends. CDR3 length: 14 residues. Germline-derived CDR1 and CDR2 are GTSNPN and SVGIG (reference sequence). This CDR3 is CAWNSPSSGNTIYF. The CDR3 coding sequence is TGTGCCTGGAATTCACCGAGCTCTGGAAACACCATATATTTT.

This clonotype has ten or more counts. The chain employs TRBV20-1 and TRBJ1-2; D remains ambiguous. V was shortened by 6 bases and J by 0 bases, with 14 bases between the two germline ends. Germline V gives CDR1 DFQATT, CDR2 SNEGSKA (reference sequence). There are 14 residues in the CDR3. This CDR3 is CSAMGRETNYGYTF. CDR3 bases: TGCAGTGCCATGGGCCGAGAAACTAACTATGGCTACACCTTC.

Note on this clonotype: A much bigger clone sits one base away, suggesting this may be a read error. J is TRBJ1-1 and V is TRBV7-3; 8 nucleotides match TRBD1. Germline V CDR1 and CDR2: SGHTA, FQGTGA. CDR3 length: 15 amino acids. J lost 1 base, V lost 5 bases, and 6 bases had no gene match. The CDR3: CASSIRQGSNTEAFF. The CDR3 nucleotides are TGTGCCAGCAGCATAAGACAGGGGTCGAACACTGAAGCTTTCTTT.

J is TRBJ1-5 and V is TRBV2, with D maybe TRBD1 (5 bases). Trimming pared 4 bases from V and 15 bases from J, leaving 16 bases between. This CDR3 region has 12 residues. CDR1 SNHLY and CDR2 FYNNEI come from the germline V gene. CDR3 sequence reads: CASSVPQGLLHF. CDR3 nucleotide sequence: TGTGCCAGCAGTGTCCCCCAGGGCCTACTGCATTTT.

This clonotype was observed a handful of times. J is TRBJ1-2 and V is TRBV2; TRBD1 is a possible D gene (5 bases). Trimming took off 8 bases at V and 4 bases at J, with 17 bases between the two ends. Germline V gene data show CDR1 as SNHLY and CDR2 as FYNNEI. The CDR3 is 14 amino acids. The CDR3 coding sequence is TGTGCCAGCGTCTTTGAAGGGGCACTCTATGGCTACACCTTC. Residues: CASVFEGALYGYTF.

In its sample, this clonotype was seen once. This chain joins TRBV5-1 and TRBJ2-1, with TRBD2 matching 7 bases. The CDR3 is 14 residues long. Germline V gene data show CDR1 as SGHRS and CDR2 as YFSETQ. Germline trimming cut 4 bases from V and 7 bases from J; bases unmatched to any gene: 8. DNA of the CDR3: TGCGCCAGCAGCCCATTGGGGGGGAGGAATGAGCAGTTCTTC. It yields the protein CASSPLGGRNEQFF.

This chain joins TRBV2 and TRBJ1-5, with a tentative D call TRBD1 (5 bases). Germline V CDR1 and CDR2: SNHLY, FYNNEI. V was cut by 0 bases and J by 3 bases, with 9 bases left in between. The CDR3 extends over 15 amino acids. As DNA, the CDR3 is TGTGCCAGCAGTGAAGCAGGGGAGGCCAATCAGCCCCAGCATTTT. It specifies CASSEAGEANQPQHF.

The sample holds many counts of this clonotype. CDR3 DNA: TGCGCCAGCAGCTTGGCGGGAGGGGACTACGAGCAGTACTTC. Amino acids: CASSLAGGDYEQYF. The chain links TRBV5-1 to TRBJ2-7; 8 bases align to TRBD2. The CDR3 is 14 amino acids. Germline V gene data show CDR1 as SGHRS and CDR2 as YFSETQ. V lost 0 bases and J lost 3; bases outside the gene matches: 2.